The 4 T cell receptor beta chains listed next were all sequenced from one sample in a study of regulatory T cells in long-lasting Graves disease. Sample time point: persistent/refractory GD, antithyroid drugs over 5 years with positive TRAb. Generation of the TCR library employed RNA extracted from PBMCs. Library construction for TCR beta used iRepertoire HTBI primers and Arm-PCR of CDR3 regions. TCRdb itself ran the multiplex PCR reads through MiXCR, one entry per CDR3 protein. Among 500,000 to 800,000 distinct CDR3 sequences listed, around 30% were seen once. Sequenced here: peripheral blood mononuclear cells (PBMCs), sampled when the disease was refractory, from a patient treated with antithyroid drugs. These receptor sequences come from a female donor with Graves disease.

This clonotype was counted only a few times. This sequence joins TRBV12-3 or TRBV12-4 and TRBJ2-7; D is perhaps TRBD2 (5 bases). The CDR3 sequence is 13 residues long. V shed 5 bases and J shed 3 bases, with 11 bases lying between them. The CDR3 loop reads CASSVAGHYEQYF. The CDR3 region has the DNA TGTGCCAGCAGTGTCGCGGGCCACTACGAGCAGTACTTC.

This clonotype was counted at least ten times. The chain is built from TRBV20-1 and TRBJ2-5; 9 bases line up with TRBD1. The CDR3 has 13 residues. Germline lookup yields CDR1 DFQATT and CDR2 SNEGSKA (reference sequence). The ends lost 6 bases at V and 5 bases at J; junction bases unmatched: 7. In DNA, the CDR3 is TGCAGTGCACCGGGACAGGGCGTGGAGACCCAGTACTTC. This gives the protein CSAPGQGVETQYF.

The chain combines TRBV5-1 with TRBJ1-1; D remains ambiguous. There are 17 residues in the CDR3. Germline V gives CDR1 SGHRS, CDR2 YFSETQ. V was cut by 5 bases and J by 1 base, with 21 bases left in between. CDR3 DNA sequence: TGCGCCAGCAGATTTAACTTCCCTAAGACCGAGAACACTGAAGCTTTCTTT. This translates into CASRFNFPKTENTEAFF.

This clonotype was counted at least ten times. The genes are TRBV2 and TRBJ1-2, with 7 bases aligning to TRBD1. The CDR3 has 12 amino acids. CDR1 and CDR2 from the germline V gene are SNHLY and FYNNEI. The trim removed 8 bases at V and 6 bases at J, leaving 6 bases unmatched. The CDR3 reads CASVWTGDGYTF. CDR3 nucleotides: TGTGCCAGCGTCTGGACAGGAGATGGCTACACCTTC.